The TCR beta chain described here comes from a study of early T cells in non-severe SARS-CoV-2 infection. Study background: The authors sequenced bulk RNA from unsorted whole blood, leaving chains unpaired.

Unique molecular identifier tags were affixed to discrete cDNA molecules. A single record per CDR3 protein comes from TCRdb applying MiXCR to the 5' RACE reads. The table includes tens of thousands of distinct CDR3 sequences, 11% to 15% detected once. CDR3 length: 18 amino acids. Germline V lookup: CDR1 LGHDT, CDR2 YNNKEL (reference sequence). V shed 4 bases and J 2 bases; nucleotides not matched to a gene: 12. The chain couples TRBV3-1 to TRBJ2-5, with 11 bases fitting TRBD2. Sequencing used whole blood. The sequence came from an adult who was a healthcare worker with PCR-confirmed SARS-CoV-2 infection or an uninfected control (not recorded which). In DNA form, the CDR3 reads TGTGCCAGCAGCCCAAAGTCGGTGGGACTAGCGGAACAAGAGACCCAGTACTTC. It yields the protein CASSPKSVGLAEQETQYF.